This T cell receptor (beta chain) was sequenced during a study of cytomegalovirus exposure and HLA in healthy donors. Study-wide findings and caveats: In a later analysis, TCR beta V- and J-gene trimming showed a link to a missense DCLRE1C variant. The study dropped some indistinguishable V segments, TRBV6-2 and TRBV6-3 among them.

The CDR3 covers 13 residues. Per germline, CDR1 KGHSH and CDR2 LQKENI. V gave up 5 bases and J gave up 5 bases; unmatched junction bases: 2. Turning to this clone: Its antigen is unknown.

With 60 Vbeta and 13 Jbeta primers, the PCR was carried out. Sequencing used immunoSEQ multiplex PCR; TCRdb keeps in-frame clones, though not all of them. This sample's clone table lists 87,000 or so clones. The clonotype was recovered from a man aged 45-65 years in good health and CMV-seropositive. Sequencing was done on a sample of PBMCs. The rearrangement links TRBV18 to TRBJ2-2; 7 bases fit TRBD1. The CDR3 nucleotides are TGTGCCAGCTCAGACAGGGAAACCGGGGAGCTGTTTTTT. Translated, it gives CASSDRETGELFF.